Listed below are T cell receptor beta chains from one sample, sequenced in a study of T cell responses to AZD1222 COVID-19 vaccine. Assay used: immunoSEQ multiplex PCR; TCRdb lists only in-frame clones, some missing. The data hold about 170,000 clones, with 70% to 90% observed a single time. Sequences were derived from peripheral blood, sampled 28 days after the second AZD1222 dose. The receptors come from an adult who received the AZD1222 COVID-19 vaccine. CDR3s include the opening cysteine and the closing phenylalanine or tryptophan. Each record gives: D gene, J gene, V gene, CDR3 length, clone size, CDR3 protein, CDR3 DNA. D genes are given only for firm matches. A row's size may be missing; if present it is once, few, many or a size class.

>-|TRBJ1-5|TRBV2|15|once
CASSGTELVNQPQHF
TGTGCCAGCAGTGGGACGGAGCTAGTAAATCAGCCCCAGCATTTT
>-|TRBJ2-3|TRBV12-3/TRBV12-4|12|once
CASSFGTGTQYF
TGTGCCAGCAGTTTTGGCACAGGGACGCAGTATTTT
>-|TRBJ2-1|TRBV7-9|11|-
CASTSYNEQFF
TGTGCCAGCACTTCCTACAATGAGCAGTTCTTC
>TRBD1|TRBJ1-1|TRBV13|19|-
CASSLDRDSFWRENTEAFF
TGTGCCAGCAGCCTAGACCGGGACAGCTTCTGGCGGGAGAACACTGAAGCTTTCTTT
>-|TRBJ1-1|TRBV5-6|16|-
CASSRGRQTMNTEAFF
TGTGCCAGCAGCCGAGGCCGACAGACCATGAACACTGAAGCTTTCTTT
>TRBD1|TRBJ2-5|TRBV27|15|-
CASSLALGQQETQYF
TGTGCCAGCAGCCTCGCGCTGGGACAGCAAGAGACCCAGTACTTC
>TRBD1|TRBJ1-2|TRBV15|15|-
CATSPAGTGDGGYTF
TGTGCCACCAGCCCCGCCGGGACAGGGGACGGTGGCTACACCTTC
>-|TRBJ2-5|TRBV6-5|14|-
CASRHWGLQETQYF
TGTGCCAGCAGGCATTGGGGGCTCCAAGAGACCCAGTACTTC
>-|TRBJ1-4|TRBV29-1|14|-
CSASGFGQKEKLFF
TGCAGCGCCTCGGGGTTTGGTCAGAAAGAAAAACTGTTTTTT
>TRBD1|TRBJ1-5|TRBV12-5|17|once
CASGLVLDRGLQQPQHF
TGTGCTAGTGGTTTGGTACTCGACAGGGGGCTACAGCAGCCCCAGCATTTT
>-|TRBJ1-5|TRBV19|15|-
CASWGGKWKNQPQHF
TGTGCCAGCTGGGGCGGGAAGTGGAAAAATCAGCCCCAGCATTTT
>TRBD1|TRBJ2-3|TRBV7-8|15|-
CASSLEGQGTDTQYF
TGTGCCAGCAGCTTAGAGGGACAGGGCACAGATACGCAGTATTTT
>-|TRBJ1-5|TRBV6-5|15|-
CASRPEGNFNQPQHF
TGTGCCAGCAGACCTGAGGGTAACTTCAATCAGCCCCAGCATTTT
>-|TRBJ1-1|TRBV5-1|15|-
CASSLEVGLNTEAFF
TGCGCCAGCAGCTTGGAGGTAGGACTGAACACTGAAGCTTTCTTT
>-|TRBJ2-1|TRBV9|14|-
CASSVDPAPNEQFF
TGTGCCAGCAGCGTAGATCCGGCTCCCAATGAGCAGTTCTTC
>-|TRBJ2-7|TRBV27|13|few
CASSFLMGYEQYF
TGTGCCAGCAGTTTCCTTATGGGGTACGAGCAGTACTTC
>-|TRBJ2-1|TRBV5-1|17|-
CASSARWVVGSYNEQFF
TGCGCCAGCAGCGCGCGGTGGGTGGTAGGCTCCTACAATGAGCAGTTCTTC
>TRBD1|TRBJ1-1|TRBV19|15|-
CASSMAGGLNTEAFF
TGTGCCAGTAGTATGGCAGGGGGTTTGAACACTGAAGCTTTCTTT
>-|TRBJ2-5|TRBV5-5|18|-
CASSLNDWTGRGQETQYF
TGTGCCAGCAGCTTGAATGACTGGACAGGGAGGGGGCAAGAGACCCAGTACTTC
>TRBD2|TRBJ2-3|TRBV2|15|-
CASTVAGGVESTQYF
TGTGCCAGCACCGTAGCGGGGGGGGTGGAGTCTACGCAGTATTTT
>-|TRBJ1-1|TRBV7-9|10|once
CASGGGVAFF
TGTGCCAGCGGAGGGGGTGTAGCTTTCTTT
>TRBD1|TRBJ2-1|TRBV25-1|14|-
CASSGTGQGAGKFF
TGTGCCAGCAGTGGAACGGGACAGGGGGCGGGGAAGTTCTTC
>-|TRBJ1-2|TRBV27|13|few
CASSPISNYGYTF
TGTGCCAGCAGCCCGATCTCTAACTATGGCTACACCTTC
>-|TRBJ2-3|TRBV5-1|15|once
CASSLEGRPTDTQYF
TGCGCCAGCAGCTTGGAGGGGAGGCCCACAGATACGCAGTATTTT
>-|TRBJ1-6|TRBV6-5|15|-
CASSYFPGWNSPLHF
TGTGCCAGCAGTTACTTCCCGGGGTGGAATTCACCCCTCCACTTT
>-|TRBJ2-1|TRBV2|14|-
CASSDGPQPNEQFF
TGTGCCAGCAGTGATGGCCCCCAGCCAAATGAGCAGTTCTTC
>-|TRBJ1-2|TRBV5-6|12|-
CASSLDTSGYTF
TGTGCCAGCAGCTTGGACACTTCTGGCTACACCTTC
>-|TRBJ2-7|TRBV7-9|13|few
CASLGVRSYEQYF
TGTGCCAGCTTGGGCGTTCGCTCCTACGAGCAGTACTTC
>TRBD1|TRBJ1-2|TRBV24-1|13|-
CATSERTGYGYTF
TGTGCCACCAGCGAGCGGACAGGGTATGGCTACACCTTC
>-|TRBJ1-2|TRBV5-4|13|-
CASSAGSNAGYTF
TGTGCCAGCAGCGCGGGGTCCAACGCTGGCTACACCTTC
>TRBD2|TRBJ2-7|TRBV7-8|15|-
CASSLRRGTYYEQYF
TGTGCCAGCAGCCTCCGGCGGGGGACTTACTACGAGCAGTACTTC
>-|TRBJ1-2|TRBV19|15|-
CASSIPSSLVNGYTF
TGTGCCAGTAGTATCCCGAGCAGTCTGGTGAATGGCTACACCTTC
>TRBD2|TRBJ2-1|TRBV2|15|-
CASKLLLAGLWEQFF
TGTGCCAGCAAGCTTCTACTAGCGGGGTTGTGGGAGCAGTTCTTC